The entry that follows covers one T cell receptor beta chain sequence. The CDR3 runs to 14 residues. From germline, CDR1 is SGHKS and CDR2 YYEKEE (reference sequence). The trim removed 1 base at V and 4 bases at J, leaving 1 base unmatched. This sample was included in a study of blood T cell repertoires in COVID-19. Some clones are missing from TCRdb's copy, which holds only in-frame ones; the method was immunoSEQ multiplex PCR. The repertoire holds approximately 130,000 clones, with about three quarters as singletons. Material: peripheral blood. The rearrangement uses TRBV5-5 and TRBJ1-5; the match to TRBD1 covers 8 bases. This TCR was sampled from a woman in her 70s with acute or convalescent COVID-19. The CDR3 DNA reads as TGTGCCAGCAGCTTGTGGACAGGGAATCAGCCCCAGCATTTT. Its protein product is CASSLWTGNQPQHF.